This entry lists 27 T cell receptor beta chains sequenced from one sample in a study of CD8+ T cells in alopecia areata. Isolated RNA was reverse transcribed into cDNA used as the sequencing template. Here immunoSEQ multiplex PCR was the method, and the copy in TCRdb shows in-frame clones only, minus some. The table records 130,000 or so clones, about 50% of them present only once. The sample here was CD8+ T cells sorted from blood, taken at week 0. The receptors stem from a human donor with alopecia areata.

The chain is built from TRBV5-4 and TRBJ2-5, with no clear D. Deletions cut 4 bases from V and 2 bases from J, with 12 bases between. This CDR3 has 14 residues. The V gene's germline CDR1 is SGHNT and CDR2 YYREEE (reference sequence). CDR3 in amino acids: CASSPAPGQETQYF. DNA of the CDR3: TGTGCCAGCAGCCCAGCCCCGGGTCAAGAGACCCAGTACTTC.

This clone was detected a few times. The rearrangement joins TRBV6-4 to TRBJ2-2; 7 nucleotides match TRBD1. Germline V CDR1 and CDR2: MRHNA, SNTAGT. The CDR3 runs 15 residues. Trimming removed 7 bases from V and 5 bases from J; junction bases left unmatched: 10. CDR3 protein: CASTLGTVRTGELFF. In DNA form, the CDR3 reads TGTGCCAGCACTCTTGGGACAGTTAGGACCGGGGAGCTGTTTTTT.

The rearrangement links TRBV29-1 to TRBJ1-4; D gene unclear. The length of the CDR3 is 12 residues. The V end lost 5 bases, the J end lost 4 bases, and 8 bases lay between the germline ends. Germline V gives CDR1 SQVTM, CDR2 ANQGSEA. The CDR3: CSVFLHNEKLFF. The DNA of the CDR3 is TGCAGCGTTTTTCTCCATAATGAAAAACTGTTTTTT.

This clone was seen a few times. This rearrangement joins TRBV19 to TRBJ1-1; D ambiguous. V lost 3 bases, J lost 1 base, and 9 bases lay in between. The CDR3 spans 14 residues. CDR1 and CDR2 from the germline V gene are LNHDA and SQIVND (reference sequence). DNA of the CDR3: TGTGCCAGTAGTATTCGGGAGAGGAACACTGAAGCTTTCTTT. It is translated as CASSIRERNTEAFF. Together with reference TRBV19 and TRBJ1-1, the CDR3 gives the full variable domain: DGGITQSPKYLFRKEGQNVTLSCEQNLNHDAMYWYRQDPGQGLRLIYYSQIVNDFQKGDIAEGYSVSREKKESFPLTVTSAQKNPTAFYLCASSIRERNTEAFFGQGTRLTVV.

This clone was found a few times. The J gene is TRBJ2-1, the V gene TRBV19, with a possible D match to TRBD2 (6 bases). Trimming left V 3 bases short and J 0 bases short, with 18 bases between. There are 18 residues in the CDR3. The germline V gene encodes CDR1 LNHDA and CDR2 SQIVND (reference sequence). This CDR3 is CASSIMGRGSFSYNEQFF. The CDR3 region has the DNA TGTGCCAGTAGTATTATGGGTCGGGGGTCCTTCTCCTACAATGAGCAGTTCTTC. Combining the CDR3 with reference TRBV19 and TRBJ2-1 gives the whole variable domain DGGITQSPKYLFRKEGQNVTLSCEQNLNHDAMYWYRQDPGQGLRLIYYSQIVNDFQKGDIAEGYSVSREKKESFPLTVTSAQKNPTAFYLCASSIMGRGSFSYNEQFFGPGTRLTVL.

The chain combines TRBV15 with TRBJ2-2; perhaps D is TRBD1 or TRBD2 (5 bases each). V lost 0 bases and J 4 bases, leaving 15 bases between the germline ends. The V gene's germline CDR1 is LNHNV and CDR2 YYDKDF (reference sequence). The CDR3 contains 17 residues. CDR3 in amino acids: CATSREAGARSTGELFF. The CDR3, as DNA: TGTGCCACCAGCAGAGAAGCCGGGGCGCGTAGCACCGGGGAGCTGTTTTTT.

The CDR3 protein is CASSLTETRDLIQYF. DNA of the CDR3: TGTGCCAGCAGCTTAACGGAAACACGGGATCTCATTCAGTACTTC. The chain couples TRBV13 to TRBJ2-4, with D perhaps TRBD2 (5 bases). The CDR3 totals 15 residues. The germline V gene encodes CDR1 PRHDT and CDR2 FYEKMQ (reference sequence). V gave up 2 bases and J gave up 9 bases, with 17 bases separating them.

Only one count was recorded for this clone. The chain employs TRBV6-5 and TRBJ2-7, with D possibly matching TRBD1 (6 bases). CDR3 length equals 13 residues. The ends were cut back, 6 bases at V and 3 bases at J, with 12 bases in the middle. In germline, CDR1 is MNHEY, CDR2 SVGAGI. This CDR3 is CASSRDNVYEQYF. The CDR3 DNA reads as TGTGCCAGCAGCCGGGACAACGTCTACGAGCAGTACTTC.

This clone occurred a few times. The rearrangement joins TRBV11-2 to TRBJ2-2; a possible D gene is TRBD1 (6 bases). Looked up from germline, CDR1 is SGHAT and CDR2 is FQNNGV. The V end was cut by 3 bases, the J end by 0 bases, with 8 bases between. This CDR3 spans 15 amino acids. CDR3 region: CASSLDSSNTGELFF. In DNA, the CDR3 is TGTGCCAGCAGCTTGGACAGTTCGAACACCGGGGAGCTGTTTTTT.

This clone was seen repeatedly, ten times or more. This chain uses TRBV6-4 with TRBJ2-3; 13 bases are shared with TRBD2. The germline gives CDR1 MRHNA, CDR2 SNTAGT. The CDR3 is 14 residues long. Trimming removed 4 bases from V and 5 bases from J; junction bases left unmatched: 0. The CDR3 DNA follows: TGTGCCAGCAGTGGACTAGCGGGGGGAGATACGCAGTATTTT. It encodes CASSGLAGGDTQYF.

The rearrangement uses TRBV4-2 and TRBJ2-7; maybe TRBD1 (6 bases). Looked up from germline, CDR1 is LGHNA and CDR2 is YNFKEQ. The CDR3 totals 12 residues. Between the trimmed V and J ends, which lost 4 bases and 6 bases, there was a span of 10 bases. The CDR3 region is CASSRQGLEQYF. CDR3 sequence (DNA): TGTGCCAGCAGCCGTCAGGGGCTCGAGCAGTACTTC.

The chain has TRBV15 and TRBJ2-5; TRBD2 agrees at 7 bases. This CDR3 has 14 amino acids. The V gene end was trimmed by 5 bases and the J gene end by 0 bases; junction bases not matched to a gene: 3. Germline V gene data show CDR1 as LNHNV and CDR2 as YYDKDF (reference sequence). DNA for the CDR3: TGTGCCACCAGCCGGGGAGGGAACCAAGAGACCCAGTACTTC. This encodes CATSRGGNQETQYF.

The chain recombines TRBV30 with TRBJ2-5; 9 bases are a match to TRBD2. V lost 7 bases and J lost 5; bases outside the gene matches: 8. Germline V CDR1 and CDR2: GTSNPN, SVGIG (reference sequence). This CDR3 comprises 13 residues. CDR3 nucleotides: TGTGCCTTCGTAGCGGGGGCCGGGGAGACCCAGTACTTC. Amino acid sequence: CAFVAGAGETQYF.

This clone was seen only a few times. This sequence joins TRBV4-1 and TRBJ2-7; 9 bases line up with TRBD1. Germline CDR1 MGHRA, CDR2 YSYEKL. V was pared by 4 bases and J by 4 bases, with 5 bases of the junction left unmatched. This CDR3 comprises 14 residues. The CDR3 protein is CASSLRDREYEQYF. Written as DNA, the CDR3 is TGCGCCAGCAGCCTTCGGGACAGGGAGTACGAGCAGTACTTC.

This clone came up a few times. The chain couples TRBV6-5 to TRBJ2-5; D uncertain. Trimming cost V 6 bases and J 0 bases, with 11 bases left between them. The CDR3 spans 14 residues. CDR1 and CDR2 (germline): MNHEY, SVGAGI. For the CDR3, the DNA is TGTGCCAGCAGATTAGACACCAACCAAGAGACCCAGTACTTC. It translates to CASRLDTNQETQYF.

The chain carries TRBV13 and TRBJ1-2, with TRBD1 identical over 8 bases. With 6 bases clipped from V and 5 bases from J, the junction kept 11 bases outside the gene matches. Looked up from germline, CDR1 is PRHDT and CDR2 is FYEKMQ (reference sequence). The CDR3 length is 15 residues. CDR3 sequence (DNA): TGTGCCAGCAGTAGGACCGGGACAGGAGCTTATGGCTACACCTTC. Its protein product is CASSRTGTGAYGYTF.

The chain carries TRBV5-4 and TRBJ2-7; the D is unclear. Trimming stripped 2 bases from V and 5 bases from J, with 5 bases between. The V gene's germline CDR1 is SGHNT and CDR2 YYREEE (reference sequence). The CDR3 is made up of 11 amino acids. The DNA for the CDR3 is TGTGCCAGCAGCTTTACGGACGAGCAGTACTTC. As protein: CASSFTDEQYF.

This clone was recorded at least ten times. The V and J genes are TRBV6-1 and TRBJ2-2, with TRBD1 matching over 8 bases. Looked up from germline, CDR1 is MNHNS and CDR2 is SASEGT. The CDR3 has 14 residues. J lost 3 bases, V lost 6 bases, and 3 bases had no gene match. DNA of the CDR3: TGTGCCAGCAGAGGACAGGGAGACACCGGGGAGCTGTTTTTT. Protein: CASRGQGDTGELFF.

The chain carries TRBV5-1 and TRBJ1-6; 10 nucleotides agree with TRBD1. V gave up 4 bases and J gave up 13 bases; unmatched junction bases: 11. The CDR3 is 15 residues long. The V gene's germline CDR1 is SGHRS and CDR2 YFSETQ. DNA for the CDR3: TGCGCCAGCAGCATAGACAGGGGGCCGGGGTCGCCCCTCCACTTT. Its translation: CASSIDRGPGSPLHF.

The rearrangement links TRBV13 to TRBJ2-5, with D perhaps matching TRBD1 (6 bases). The CDR3 extends over 14 amino acids. The V end lost 5 bases, the J end lost 5 bases, and 15 bases lay between the germline ends. Germline V gives CDR1 PRHDT, CDR2 FYEKMQ (reference sequence). This CDR3 is CASSGFGGMETQYF. The CDR3 DNA reads as TGTGCCAGCAGCGGCTTTGGGGGCATGGAGACCCAGTACTTC.

The chain recombines TRBV30 with TRBJ1-1; D gene uncertain. The CDR3 extends over 12 amino acids. The germline V gene has CDR1 GTSNPN and CDR2 SVGIG (reference sequence). Trimming removed 6 bases at V and 5 bases at J, with 13 bases between. The CDR3 DNA follows: TGTGCCTGCCACGATCGGATAACTGAAGCTTTCTTT. Translation: CACHDRITEAFF.

This chain uses TRBV25-1 with TRBJ2-1; D remains unclear. CDR1 and CDR2 (germline): MGHDK, SYGVNS. The CDR3 consists of 13 residues. Trimming shortened V by 4 bases and J by 9 bases, and 13 bases separated the two germline ends. CDR3 amino acids: CASSVGHTVEQFF. CDR3 coding DNA: TGTGCCAGCAGTGTAGGCCACACAGTTGAGCAGTTCTTC.

The chain recombines TRBV29-1 with TRBJ2-2; weak D call: TRBD1 (6 bases). This CDR3 region has 13 residues. Per the germline V gene, CDR1 is SQVTM and CDR2 is ANQGSEA. Trimming removed 7 bases from V and 0 bases from J, with 9 bases in between. The CDR3 reads CSGWTANTGELFF. In nucleotides, the CDR3 is TGCAGCGGATGGACAGCGAACACCGGGGAGCTGTTTTTT.

In DNA, the CDR3 is TGTGCCAGCAGCCCGACTGGCTCAGAGACCCAGTACTTC. Protein sequence: CASSPTGSETQYF. The genes are TRBV9 and TRBJ2-5; unclear D gene. The CDR3 has 13 residues. CDR1 and CDR2 (germline): SGDLS, YYNGEE. V dropped 4 bases and J dropped 4 bases, with 11 bases sitting between them.

This clone was seen more than once but under ten times. The chain combines TRBV6-5 with TRBJ1-6, with a weak D call TRBD1 (5 bases). The germline gives CDR1 MNHEY, CDR2 SVGAGI. This CDR3 has 13 residues. The V end lost 0 bases, the J end lost 10 bases, and 7 bases lay between the germline ends. CDR3 in amino acids: CASSYSGDSPLHF. In nucleotides, the CDR3 is TGTGCCAGCAGTTACTCGGGGGACTCACCCCTCCACTTT.

About this clone: At the DNA level, this CDR3 is encoded by other sequences in the same sample as well. The V and J genes are TRBV30 and TRBJ2-7, with D unclear. CDR3 size: 12 residues. Trimming removed 0 bases at V and 4 bases at J, with 7 bases between. The V gene's germline CDR1 is GTSNPN and CDR2 SVGIG (reference sequence). CDR3 sequence (DNA): TGTGCCTGGAGTGTTGGGTCGTACGAGCAGTACTTC. Translating gives CAWSVGSYEQYF.

This clone was seen a handful of times. The chain joins TRBV2 to TRBJ1-2; 9 positions agree with TRBD1. The CDR3 runs to 12 residues. Looked up from germline, CDR1 is SNHLY and CDR2 is FYNNEI. V lost 6 bases, J lost 7 bases, and 3 bases stayed unmatched. This CDR3 reads CASRGTGSGYTF. The CDR3 nucleotides are TGTGCCAGCAGGGGGACAGGGAGTGGCTACACCTTC.